The sequence of this T cell receptor beta chain was determined in a study of PD-L1 blockade in urothelial cancer. Study at large: Study patients had been treated with 0 to 3 previous chemotherapy regimens.

Every PCR was spiked with synthetic TCR analog templates. Using immunoSEQ multiplex PCR, the repertoire was profiled, and TCRdb retains in-frame clones only, with some absent. The sample contains under 70,000 clones, roughly 77% of which appear only once. The time point here: pretreatment peripheral blood. Patients presented with locally advanced or metastatic urothelial carcinoma. This CDR3 contains 14 residues. The V end was cut by 6 bases, the J end by 0 bases, with 8 bases between. Germline V gene lookup returns CDR1 MNHEY and CDR2 SMNVEV (reference sequence). About this clone: This CDR3 is also generated by other DNA sequences in the sample.

The TCR was taken from a man aged 70-80 years with urothelial cancer. The sample was PBMCs, taken around atezolizumab (anti-PD-L1) treatment. The chain carries TRBV27 and TRBJ2-2, with a possible D match to TRBD1 (6 bases). CDR3 residues: CASRGQSNTGELFF. The CDR3 nucleotides are TGTGCCAGCAGGGGACAATCGAACACCGGGGAGCTGTTTTTT.